This T cell receptor beta chain was sequenced in a study of T cell responses to AZD1222 COVID-19 vaccine. Study observations and caveats: Scientists sampled the repertoires only once the peak T cell response had passed. Nearly half of unique spike-specific TCRs reportedly avoided B.1.351 and B.1.1.7 mutated regions.

About this clone itself: Its antigen is still unknown.

The method was immunoSEQ multiplex PCR; TCRdb's version includes in-frame clones alone and lacks a portion of them. The sample holds tens of thousands of clones; roughly 85% are singletons and the top ten take roughly 2.7%. CDR3 size: 16 residues. V dropped 4 bases and J dropped 8 bases, with 20 bases sitting between them. The germline gives CDR1 KGHSH, CDR2 LQKENI. The receptor was derived from an adult in good health. Sequencing was performed on peripheral blood, taken on day 0 of AZD1222 vaccination. The chain is built from TRBV18 and TRBJ1-4; D remains ambiguous. CDR3 residues: CASSLRGVQMGEKLFF. The CDR3 DNA follows: TGTGCCAGCTCACTCCGGGGTGTACAGATGGGGGAAAAACTGTTTTTT.